Shown below are 11 T cell receptor beta chains from a single sample sequenced in a study of T cells in Graves' hyperthyroidism and ophthalmopathy (dated by TCRdb to the late 2010s). The library was produced with multiplex PCR. Sequencing instrument: Illumina HiSeq 2000. The TCR beta CDR3 regions were amplified from RNA transcripts. The first round of RT-PCR for the TCR CDR3 was performed with the HTBI primer set and the Qiagen OneStep RT-PCR kit. TCRdb took the public reads, trimmed them with fastp at Q25, ran MiXCR for clone calling and kept in-frame beta chains. Every entry covers one CDR3 protein and lists the most common genes and DNA from its rows. This sample is represented by approximately 220,000 distinct CDR3 sequences; about 18% of them were singletons. 35% to 50% of the sample lies in the top ten. Sample: blood. The source of these receptors is a middle-aged man with Graves' hyperthyroidism.

This rearrangement joins TRBV7-6 to TRBJ2-3; no reliable D call. Germline CDR1 and CDR2: SGHVS and FNYEAQ. V lost 5 bases to trimming and J lost 1 base, with 7 bases between them. The CDR3 spans 13 residues. The CDR3 coding sequence is TGTGCCAGCAGCCACCTTCGCACAGATACGCAGTATTTT. Translated: CASSHLRTDTQYF.

This clonotype has ten or more counts. This chain uses TRBV5-1 with TRBJ1-6; 9 nucleotides line up with TRBD1. This CDR3 is 16 amino acids long. Per germline, CDR1 SGHRS and CDR2 YFSETQ. V lost 5 bases to trimming and J lost 10 bases; unmatched junction nucleotides: 13. Here the CDR3 DNA reads TGCGCCAGCAGACAAAGCCCGGGACAGGGTGGATCACCCCTCCACTTT. Protein sequence: CASRQSPGQGGSPLHF.

This sequence joins TRBV6-1 and TRBJ1-3; D gene uncertain. CDR3 length equals 15 residues. CDR1 is MNHNS, CDR2 SASEGT, per germline. V gave up 7 bases and J gave up 0 bases, with 13 bases separating them. CDR3: CASIKGRASGNTIYF. In nucleotides, the CDR3 is TGTGCCAGCATAAAGGGCCGGGCCTCTGGAAACACCATATATTTT.

This clonotype was counted many times. This chain connects TRBV5-1 to TRBJ1-6, with 8 nucleotides matching TRBD1. Germline V CDR1 and CDR2: SGHRS, YFSETQ. The CDR3 extends over 15 amino acids. Trimming cost V 2 bases and J 9 bases; bases outside gene matches: 7. CDR3 in DNA: TGCGCCAGCAGCTTACAGGGGGGAGTCGGTTCACCCCTCCACTTT. This translates into CASSLQGGVGSPLHF.

This clonotype was seen repeatedly, ten times or more. As DNA, the CDR3 is TGTGCCAGCAGTGAATCTCCTGAACAACGGGCTTCATACGAGCAGTACTTC. The encoded protein is CASSESPEQRASYEQYF. The V and J genes are TRBV2 and TRBJ2-7; D is unclear. V lost 2 bases, J lost 4 bases, and 21 bases lay in between. The germline CDR1 and CDR2 sequences are SNHLY and FYNNEI. The CDR3 is 17 amino acids. The complete variable domain, with remaining parts taken from reference TRBV2 and TRBJ2-7, reads EPEVTQTPSHQVTQMGQEVILRCVPISNHLYFYWYRQILGQKVEFLVSFYNNEISEKSEIFDDQFSVERPDGSNFTLKIRSTKLEDSAMYFCASSESPEQRASYEQYFGPGTRLTVT.

In regard to this clonotype: This may stem from a read error, because a much larger clone lies one nucleotide away. The chain recombines TRBV30 with TRBJ1-2, with 7 bases matching TRBD1. The CDR3 is 12 residues long. Per the germline V gene, CDR1 is GTSNPN and CDR2 is SVGIG (reference sequence). The CDR3 protein is CAWLVGGGGCTF. CDR3 nucleotide sequence: TGTGCCTGGCTCGTAGGGGGCGGTGGCTGCACCTTC.

This clonotype was seen at least ten times. This chain connects TRBV7-2 to TRBJ1-6; D unclear. The CDR3 runs 18 residues. Deletions cut 0 bases from V and 0 bases from J, with 12 bases between. Looked up from germline, CDR1 is SGHTA and CDR2 is FQGNSA. The CDR3 DNA is TGTGCCAGCAGCTTAGCGCTTGGACTTAGCTCCTATAATTCACCCCTCCACTTT. The encoded protein is CASSLALGLSSYNSPLHF.

The chain has TRBV5-6 and TRBJ2-7; 7 bases align to TRBD1. The CDR3 length is 13 residues. Germline V CDR1 and CDR2: SGHDT, YYEEEE. The junction had 5 bases not matched to a gene; V was cut back by 6 bases and J by 2 bases. The CDR3 nucleotides read TGTGCCAGCACCGTGACAGGGACCTACGAGCAGTACTTC. This codes for CASTVTGTYEQYF.

Note on this clonotype: A much larger clone differs by one base, so this may be a read error. The J gene is TRBJ2-1, the V gene TRBV3-1; 8 nucleotides line up with TRBD2. There are 13 residues in the CDR3. CDR1 is LGHDT and CDR2 is YNNKEL in the germline V gene (reference sequence). CDR3 in DNA: TGTGCCGGCAGCCAAGCCAGCAGCGGGGGCCTGTTCTTC. Protein sequence: CAGSQASSGGLFF.

This clonotype was seen many times. This chain joins TRBV28 and TRBJ1-5, with D maybe TRBD1 (5 bases). The V gene's germline CDR1 is MDHEN and CDR2 SYDVKM. The CDR3 covers 15 residues. V was clipped by 2 bases and J by 2 bases, with 10 bases between them. The CDR3 reads CASSLKLGGNQPQHF. The CDR3 region has the DNA TGTGCCAGCAGTTTAAAGCTGGGGGGCAATCAGCCCCAGCATTTT.

This clonotype showed up just a few times. The chain carries TRBV12-3 or TRBV12-4 and TRBJ2-2; a weak D match, TRBD2 (5 bases). CDR3 length equals 13 residues. V lost 8 bases to trimming and J lost 5 bases, with 12 bases between them. The CDR3 DNA follows: TGTGCCAGCGCAGTTCGGGGAACCGGGGAGCTGTTTTTT. Translating it yields CASAVRGTGELFF.